These 8 T cell receptor beta chains came from one sample sequenced in a study of OX40 agonist ivuxolimab in advanced cancers. Sequencing was performed with immunoSEQ multiplex PCR; in TCRdb, only in-frame clones are kept and a portion is missing. Seen here are around 62,000 clones, 75% to 85% observed once, and the top ten hold 1.5% to 2%. The specimen comprised CD4+ or CD8+ T cells sorted from blood, sampled in a trial of the OX40 agonist ivuxolimab. Source of these receptors: an adult with an advanced solid tumor such as melanoma, head and neck, liver or kidney cancer.

The chain joins TRBV5-4 to TRBJ2-5; TRBD1 agrees at 9 bases. Germline-derived CDR1 and CDR2 are SGHNT and YYREEE (reference sequence). The CDR3 has 15 residues. Trimming cost V 0 bases and J 7 bases; bases outside gene matches: 7. CDR3 DNA: TGTGCCAGCAGCTTGGAAAGGGACAGGGATGCGACCCAGTACTTC. Its translation: CASSLERDRDATQYF. The whole variable domain, remainder taken from reference TRBV5-4 and TRBJ2-5, is ETGVTQSPTHLIKTRGQQVTLRCSSQSGHNTVSWYQQALGQGPQFIFQYYREEENGRGNFPPRFSGLQFPNYSSELNVNALELDDSALYLCASSLERDRDATQYFGPGTRLLVL.

The gene calls are TRBV5-1 and TRBJ1-6, with TRBD1 identical over 10 bases. CDR3 length: 15 residues. From germline, CDR1 is SGHRS and CDR2 YFSETQ. V shed 4 bases and J 8 bases; nucleotides not matched to a gene: 6. CDR3 loop: CASSGGQGPYSPLHF. CDR3 sequence (DNA): TGCGCCAGCAGCGGGGGACAGGGGCCCTATTCACCCCTCCACTTT.

A few counts support this clone. J is TRBJ2-7 and V is TRBV28; no reliable D call. CDR3 length: 13 residues. Germline values: CDR1 MDHEN, CDR2 SYDVKM. V gave up 5 bases and J gave up 7 bases, with 15 bases separating them. CDR3 nucleotide sequence: TGTGCCAGCAGTCCCGACCAGGTAGGGGAGCAGTACTTC. This sequence encodes CASSPDQVGEQYF.

This chain uses TRBV5-4 with TRBJ1-4; TRBD1 agrees at 9 bases. The germline V gene encodes CDR1 SGHNT and CDR2 YYREEE (reference sequence). V lost 0 bases and J lost 4; bases outside the gene matches: 1. The CDR3 is 15 amino acids. This CDR3 reads CASSLGGQGNEKLFF. The CDR3 DNA is TGTGCCAGCAGCTTGGGGGGACAGGGTAATGAAAAACTGTTTTTT.

The V and J genes are TRBV10-1 and TRBJ2-1; 9 nucleotides agree with TRBD2. The trim removed 10 bases at V and 5 bases at J, leaving 9 bases unmatched. The CDR3 is 14 amino acids. CDR1 and CDR2 (germline): WNHNN, SYGVQD (reference sequence). DNA of the CDR3: TGCGCCATCCCTGGGCGGGAGGGGAACAATGAGCAGTTCTTC. Its translation: CAIPGREGNNEQFF.

V and J are TRBV28 and TRBJ2-3, with 14 bases aligning to TRBD2. The CDR3 sequence is 22 residues long. V shed 4 bases and J 1 base; nucleotides not matched to a gene: 19. Per the germline V gene, CDR1 is MDHEN and CDR2 is SYDVKM. In DNA form, the CDR3 reads TGTGCCAGCAGTTCCCCTGGCGGGACTAGCGGGAGCAGGGTATTACGCACAGATACGCAGTATTTT. Residues: CASSSPGGTSGSRVLRTDTQYF.

The V gene is TRBV7-3, the J gene TRBJ2-3; possibly TRBD2 for D (6 bases). V was shortened by 6 bases and J by 2 bases, with 18 bases between the two germline ends. The CDR3 extends over 16 amino acids. Germline CDR1 and CDR2: SGHTA and FQGTGA. CDR3: CASSFGGTVFTDTQYF. CDR3 sequence (DNA): TGTGCCAGCAGTTTTGGAGGGACTGTCTTCACAGATACGCAGTATTTT.

This rearrangement joins TRBV19 to TRBJ2-7, with a weak D call TRBD1 (6 bases). The CDR3 has 12 amino acids. CDR1 is LNHDA and CDR2 is SQIVND in the germline V gene (reference sequence). V was cut by 2 bases and J by 6 bases, with 8 bases left in between. The CDR3 bases are TGTGCCAGTAGTATACCAGGGGCCGAGCAGTACTTC. Translated, it gives CASSIPGAEQYF.